A selection of T cell receptor beta chains follows, all from one sample in a study of blood T cell repertoires in COVID-19. Method: immunoSEQ multiplex PCR; TCRdb's copy keeps in-frame clones and lacks some. The sample consists of about 220,000 clones, roughly 84% of them appearing once. Material: peripheral blood. The receptors come from a man aged 50-60 years with active or convalescent COVID-19. The CDR3 runs from the conserved cysteine through the conserved F or W. Each record gives: V gene, D gene, clone size, J gene, CDR3 protein, CDR3 DNA. The D gene is left open where the match is weak. The size of a clone is reported for some rows only, either as once, few or many, or as a class for expanded clones.

V: TRBV5-5; D: TRBD1; size: .; J: TRBJ1-2; CDR3: CASSWQLRGHGYGYTF; DNA: TGTGCCAGCAGCTGGCAGTTAAGGGGGCATGGCTATGGCTACACCTTC
V: TRBV6-2/TRBV6-3; D: TRBD1; size: .; J: TRBJ1-2; CDR3: CASSLADYRGNVYGYTF; DNA: TGTGCCAGCAGTTTAGCAGACTACAGGGGAAACGTCTATGGCTACACCTTC
V: TRBV28; D: .; size: once; J: TRBJ2-3; CDR3: CASSLYAVDTQYF; DNA: TGTGCCAGCAGTTTGTATGCGGTAGATACGCAGTATTTT
V: TRBV3-1/TRBV3-2; D: .; size: few; J: TRBJ1-6; CDR3: CASSQARGSPLHF; DNA: TGTGCCAGCAGCCAAGCTCGGGGGTCACCCCTCCACTTT
V: TRBV2; D: TRBD2; size: .; J: TRBJ2-1; CDR3: CASRISGTPYNEQFF; DNA: TGTGCCAGCAGGATCAGCGGGACCCCCTACAATGAGCAGTTCTTC
V: TRBV5-1; D: TRBD1; size: .; J: TRBJ2-7; CDR3: CASSVDRANEQYF; DNA: TGCGCCAGCAGCGTGGACAGGGCCAACGAGCAGTACTTC
V: TRBV14; D: .; size: .; J: TRBJ2-2; CDR3: CASSQVTGGTGELFF; DNA: TGTGCCAGCAGCCAAGTTACAGGCGGCACCGGGGAGCTGTTTTTT
V: TRBV3-1/TRBV3-2; D: .; size: .; J: TRBJ1-1; CDR3: CASSQVMEAFF; DNA: TGTGCCAGCAGCCAAGTCATGGAAGCTTTCTTT
V: TRBV3-1/TRBV3-2; D: .; size: .; J: TRBJ2-3; CDR3: CASSQEAPDTQYF; DNA: TGTGCCAGCAGCCAAGAAGCACCAGATACGCAGTATTTT
V: TRBV19; D: .; size: once; J: TRBJ1-5; CDR3: CASSSTRVSQPQHF; DNA: TGTGCCAGTAGCAGCACCAGGGTAAGTCAGCCCCAGCATTTT
V: TRBV7-3; D: TRBD1; size: .; J: TRBJ1-1; CDR3: CASSPDRGRNTEAFF; DNA: TGTGCCAGCAGCCCTGACAGGGGACGGAACACTGAAGCTTTCTTT
V: TRBV28; D: .; size: few; J: TRBJ1-1; CDR3: CASSPSAGHAFF; DNA: TGTGCCAGCAGCCCCTCGGCAGGGCACGCTTTCTTT
V: TRBV28; D: TRBD2; size: .; J: TRBJ2-7; CDR3: CASRGLAGLYEQYF; DNA: TGTGCCAGCAGGGGACTAGCGGGATTATACGAGCAGTACTTC
V: TRBV6-5; D: TRBD2; size: .; J: TRBJ2-5; CDR3: CASSRGLAGGETQYF; DNA: TGTGCCAGCAGTAGAGGACTAGCGGGTGGTGAGACCCAGTACTTC
V: TRBV28; D: TRBD2; size: few; J: TRBJ2-2; CDR3: CASSPGGANTGELFF; DNA: TGTGCCAGCTCCCCCGGGGGGGCGAACACCGGGGAGCTGTTTTTT
V: TRBV25-1; D: .; size: .; J: TRBJ2-1; CDR3: CASTGRLLSSYNEQFF; DNA: TGTGCCAGCACGGGTAGACTCTTGAGCTCCTACAATGAGCAGTTCTTC
V: TRBV2; D: .; size: .; J: TRBJ1-5; CDR3: CASSENRVGQPQHF; DNA: TGTGCCAGCAGTGAAAACAGGGTAGGGCAGCCCCAGCATTTT
V: TRBV25-1; D: .; size: .; J: TRBJ2-2; CDR3: CASSDGLQNTGELFF; DNA: TGTGCCAGCAGTGATGGACTTCAGAACACCGGGGAGCTGTTTTTT
V: TRBV3-1/TRBV3-2; D: TRBD1; size: .; J: TRBJ1-1; CDR3: CASSQWDRRGTEAFF; DNA: TGTGCCAGCAGCCAATGGGACAGAAGGGGCACTGAAGCTTTCTTT
V: TRBV6-6; D: TRBD2; size: .; J: TRBJ2-1; CDR3: CASSRGTSGRAHNEQFF; DNA: TGTGCCAGCAGTCGGGGGACTAGCGGGAGGGCACACAATGAGCAGTTCTTC
V: TRBV19; D: .; size: .; J: TRBJ2-1; CDR3: CASSINQGYNEQFF; DNA: TGTGCCAGTAGTATAAATCAGGGCTACAATGAGCAGTTCTTC
V: TRBV7-2; D: TRBD1; size: once; J: TRBJ2-1; CDR3: CASSSHGTGVVNEQFF; DNA: TGTGCCAGCAGCTCCCACGGGACAGGGGTTGTCAATGAGCAGTTCTTC
V: TRBV19; D: .; size: .; J: TRBJ2-4; CDR3: CASSHSQDQNIQYF; DNA: TGTGCCAGTAGTCACTCACAGGACCAAAACATTCAGTACTTC